Following are 21 T cell receptor beta chains from one sample sequenced in a study of blood T cell repertoires in COVID-19. Data came from immunoSEQ multiplex PCR; TCRdb stores just in-frame clones and leaves some out. The data contain 100,000 to 150,000 clones, around 84% of them singletons. The source material was peripheral blood. The receptor source for this set is an elderly woman with acute or convalescent COVID-19.

CDR3 DNA sequence: TGCGCCAGCAGGACGGGACAGGTTAACACTGAAGCTTTCTTT. The encoded protein is CASRTGQVNTEAFF. The rearrangement uses TRBV5-1 and TRBJ1-1; 8 nucleotides line up with TRBD1. V gave up 5 bases and J gave up 2 bases; unmatched junction bases: 5. The CDR3 sequence is 14 residues long. CDR1 is SGHRS, CDR2 YFSETQ, per germline.

This sequence joins TRBV12-3 or TRBV12-4 and TRBJ1-1; TRBD1 aligns across 7 bases. This CDR3 region has 11 residues. The J segment lost 8 bases and the V segment lost 5 bases, leaving 2 bases of the junction unmatched. This CDR3 is CASSLDREAFF. For the CDR3, the DNA is TGTGCCAGCAGTCTGGACAGGGAAGCTTTCTTT.

This chain joins TRBV6-2 or TRBV6-3 and TRBJ1-5, with D tentatively TRBD1 (6 bases). The CDR3 runs to 16 residues. Trimming took off 2 bases at V and 3 bases at J, with 14 bases between the two ends. Germline lookup yields CDR1 MNHEY and CDR2 SVGEGT. The CDR3 DNA reads TGTGCCAGCAGTTACGTGCCAGGGGAGCCCAATCAGCCCCAGCATTTT. Protein sequence: CASSYVPGEPNQPQHF.

The V call is TRBV5-5, the J call TRBJ1-2, with 10 bases identical to TRBD1. V shed 4 bases and J 7 bases; nucleotides not matched to a gene: 4. Germline CDR1 is SGHKS and CDR2 is YYEKEE (reference sequence). The CDR3 is 13 amino acids. CDR3 region: CASSRQGAGGYTF. The CDR3 bases are TGTGCCAGCAGCCGACAGGGGGCTGGTGGCTACACCTTC. Full variable domain (remainder filled in from reference TRBV5-5 and TRBJ1-2): DAGVTQSPTHLIKTRGQQVTLRCSPISGHKSVSWYQQVLGQGPQFIFQYYEKEERGRGNFPDRFSARQFPNYSSELNVNALLLGDSALYLCASSRQGAGGYTFGSGTRLTVV.

This clone appeared once. The chain joins TRBV6-2 or TRBV6-3 to TRBJ2-7; a possible D gene is TRBD2 (5 bases). Germline assignment: CDR1 MNHEY and CDR2 SVGEGT. The CDR3 is 15 amino acids. V lost 0 bases and J lost 1, with 10 bases in between. CDR3 sequence: CASSYSRARSYEQYF. CDR3 sequence (DNA): TGTGCCAGCAGTTACTCGAGGGCCAGGTCCTACGAGCAGTACTTC.

This clone was observed once. V is TRBV29-1 and J is TRBJ1-1; 10 bases align to TRBD1. The ends lost 3 bases at V and 1 base at J; junction bases unmatched: 5. The CDR3 has 15 amino acids. Germline lookup yields CDR1 SQVTM and CDR2 ANQGSEA. For the CDR3, the DNA is TGCAGCGTTGACCCCGGGACAGGGGCGAACACTGAAGCTTTCTTT. Translating gives CSVDPGTGANTEAFF.

CDR3: CASSLGETRAYGYTF. The CDR3 region has the DNA TGCGCCAGCAGCCTGGGGGAGACAAGAGCCTATGGCTACACCTTC. The rearrangement links TRBV5-1 to TRBJ1-2; the D gene is possibly TRBD1 (5 bases). Germline CDR1 and CDR2: SGHRS and YFSETQ. This CDR3 spans 15 amino acids. Trimming removed 4 bases at V and 4 bases at J, with 17 bases between. Using reference TRBV5-1 and TRBJ1-2 for the parts outside the CDR3, the full variable domain is KAGVTQTPRYLIKTRGQQVTLSCSPISGHRSVSWYQQTPGQGLQFLFEYFSETQRNKGNFPGRFSGRQFSNSRSEMNVSTLELGDSALYLCASSLGETRAYGYTFGSGTRLTVV.

V is TRBV12-3 or TRBV12-4 and J is TRBJ1-2; D unclear. The V and J ends lost 3 bases and 4 bases respectively, with 9 bases between them. This CDR3 is 13 amino acids long. The CDR3 region is CASSFGLPYGYTF. The CDR3 region has the DNA TGTGCCAGCAGTTTCGGACTCCCCTATGGCTACACCTTC.

CDR3 coding DNA: TGTGCCAGTACCCTAGGAACCCACCGGGAGCTGTTTTTT. Protein sequence: CASTLGTHRELFF. The V gene is TRBV19, the J gene TRBJ2-2; D is ambiguous. The CDR3 extends over 13 amino acids. Trimming left V 7 bases short and J 9 bases short, with 15 bases between. Germline values: CDR1 LNHDA, CDR2 SQIVND (reference sequence).

The genes are TRBV19 and TRBJ1-2; 8 bases line up with TRBD1. Trimming at V came to 4 bases and at J to 4 bases, leaving 14 bases not matched to a gene. Looked up from germline, CDR1 is LNHDA and CDR2 is SQIVND (reference sequence). The CDR3 runs 17 residues. CDR3 sequence reads: CASSTYSTGVLIYGYTF. The DNA of the CDR3 is TGTGCCAGTAGTACCTACTCGACAGGGGTCCTAATCTATGGCTACACCTTC.

The genes are TRBV7-2 and TRBJ1-4; D unclear. The V gene's germline CDR1 is SGHTA and CDR2 FQGNSA. The germline V and J ends were trimmed by 0 bases and 6 bases, with 5 bases remaining between them. The CDR3 has 13 amino acids. The CDR3 DNA sequence: TGTGCCAGCAGCTTAGCCCGGTATGAAAAACTGTTTTTT. Residues: CASSLARYEKLFF.

This clone was recorded once. The chain recombines TRBV7-9 with TRBJ2-1; 11 bases line up with TRBD1. Germline CDR1 SEHNR, CDR2 FQNEAQ (reference sequence). The CDR3 consists of 13 residues. V lost 2 bases and J lost 13; bases outside the gene matches: 4. CDR3 DNA sequence: TGTGCCAGCAGCTTACGGACAGGGGGCGATCAGTTCTTC. This sequence encodes CASSLRTGGDQFF.

V is TRBV19 and J is TRBJ2-5; 16 bases are shared with TRBD2. The CDR3 contains 18 residues. CDR1 is LNHDA and CDR2 is SQIVND in the germline V gene (reference sequence). V dropped 5 bases and J dropped 1; count of bases not matched to a gene: 7. The CDR3 spells CASSQGTSGRGGQETQYF. DNA of the CDR3: TGTGCCAGTAGTCAAGGGACTAGCGGGAGGGGAGGCCAAGAGACCCAGTACTTC.

J is TRBJ2-5 and V is TRBV15, with D possibly being TRBD2 (6 bases). Germline assignment: CDR1 LNHNV and CDR2 YYDKDF (reference sequence). Trimming shortened V by 6 bases and J by 3 bases, and 14 bases separated the two germline ends. This CDR3 comprises 14 residues. CDR3 sequence reads: CATSSGLLKETQYF. CDR3 nucleotides: TGTGCCACCAGTAGCGGCCTCCTAAAAGAGACCCAGTACTTC.

The chain recombines TRBV6-2 or TRBV6-3 with TRBJ1-1; 7 bases fit TRBD1. Trimming removed 2 bases from V and 1 base from J; junction bases left unmatched: 7. This CDR3 has 16 amino acids. Germline CDR1 and CDR2: MNHEY and SVGEGT. The CDR3 region is CASSYTFGQANTEAFF. The CDR3 region has the DNA TGTGCCAGCAGTTACACCTTCGGACAGGCGAACACTGAAGCTTTCTTT.

The chain links TRBV5-1 to TRBJ2-1, with TRBD2 matching 11 bases. The CDR3 totals 17 residues. Per germline, CDR1 SGHRS and CDR2 YFSETQ. V lost 4 bases to trimming and J lost 5 bases; unmatched junction nucleotides: 11. CDR3: CASSRRPSGGRDNEQFF. The CDR3 DNA reads TGCGCCAGCAGCCGCCGGCCTAGCGGGGGGCGAGACAATGAGCAGTTCTTC.

CDR3 protein: CASSPGGGGPSSYNEQFF. CDR3 DNA sequence: TGCGCCAGCAGCCCGGGGGGTGGCGGGCCGAGCTCCTACAATGAGCAGTTCTTC. The chain uses TRBV5-1 and TRBJ2-1, with 7 bases lining up with TRBD2. In germline, CDR1 is SGHRS, CDR2 YFSETQ. V was clipped by 4 bases and J by 0 bases; unmatched bases: 13. The CDR3 sequence is 18 residues long.

This chain uses TRBV29-1 with TRBJ1-2, with D uncertain. The CDR3 has 13 residues. Trimming cost V 7 bases and J 0 bases, with 12 bases left between them. Germline V CDR1 and CDR2: SQVTM, ANQGSEA. CDR3 DNA: TGCAGCGCCGGAGGTGTTTCTAACTATGGCTACACCTTC. As protein: CSAGGVSNYGYTF.

This rearrangement joins TRBV29-1 to TRBJ1-1; TRBD1 might be the D (5 bases). The length of the CDR3 is 14 residues. Deletions cut 4 bases from V and 1 base from J, with 13 bases between. The germline gives CDR1 SQVTM, CDR2 ANQGSEA. DNA of the CDR3: TGCAGCGTTGTACCTGGGGCTAAGAACACTGAAGCTTTCTTT. Encoded protein: CSVVPGAKNTEAFF.

This chain connects TRBV6-2 or TRBV6-3 to TRBJ1-6, with TRBD1 as a possible D gene (5 bases). Trimming pared 0 bases from V and 8 bases from J, leaving 8 bases between. CDR3 length: 14 residues. CDR1 and CDR2 (germline): MNHEY, SVGEGT. In DNA, the CDR3 is TGTGCCAGCAGTTACTCTGGGGGGGATTCACCCCTCCACTTT. It is translated as CASSYSGGDSPLHF.

The J gene is TRBJ2-1, the V gene TRBV5-1, with 10 bases aligning to TRBD1. The CDR3 runs 16 residues. CDR1 and CDR2 (germline): SGHRS, YFSETQ. Unmatched junction bases numbered 4, after V lost 0 bases and J lost 4 bases. The CDR3 DNA follows: TGCGCCAGCAGCTTGGCCCCGGGACAGGGGTACAATGAGCAGTTCTTC. As protein: CASSLAPGQGYNEQFF. Supplemented by reference TRBV5-1 and TRBJ2-1, the full variable domain reads KAGVTQTPRYLIKTRGQQVTLSCSPISGHRSVSWYQQTPGQGLQFLFEYFSETQRNKGNFPGRFSGRQFSNSRSEMNVSTLELGDSALYLCASSLAPGQGYNEQFFGPGTRLTVL.